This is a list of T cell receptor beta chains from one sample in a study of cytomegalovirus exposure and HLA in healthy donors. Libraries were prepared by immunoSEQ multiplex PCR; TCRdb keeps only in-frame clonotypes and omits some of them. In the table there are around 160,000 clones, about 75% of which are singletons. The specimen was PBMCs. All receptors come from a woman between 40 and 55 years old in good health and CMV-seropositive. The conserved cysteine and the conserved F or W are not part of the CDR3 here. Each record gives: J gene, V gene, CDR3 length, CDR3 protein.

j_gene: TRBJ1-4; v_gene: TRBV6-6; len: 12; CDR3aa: ASRMTGGNEKLF
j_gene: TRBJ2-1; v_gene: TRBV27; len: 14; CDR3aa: ASSLSSGTGENEQF
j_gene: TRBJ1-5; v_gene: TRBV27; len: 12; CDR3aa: ASSFGLSNQPQH
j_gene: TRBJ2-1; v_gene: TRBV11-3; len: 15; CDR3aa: ASSLDGDGRANNEQF
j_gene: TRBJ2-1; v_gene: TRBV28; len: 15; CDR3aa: ASSLLSSGSWYNEQF
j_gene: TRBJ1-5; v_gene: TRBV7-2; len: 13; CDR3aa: ASSLGAGERQPQH
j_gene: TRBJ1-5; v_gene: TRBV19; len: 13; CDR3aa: ASSLARGAGQPQH
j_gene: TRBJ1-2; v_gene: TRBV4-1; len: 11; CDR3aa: ASSPTGDYGYT
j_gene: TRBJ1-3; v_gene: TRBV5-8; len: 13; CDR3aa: ASSLGTGTGNTIY
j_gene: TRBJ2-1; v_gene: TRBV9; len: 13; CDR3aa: ASSDRDRGYNEQF